One sample yielded the 23 T cell receptor beta chains listed below, sequenced in a study of blood T cell repertoires in COVID-19. Profiled with immunoSEQ multiplex PCR; TCRdb holds only in-frame clones, not every one. The profile shows 100,000 or so clones, 70% to 90% of them singletons. Sequencing was carried out using peripheral blood. The origin of the receptors is a woman in her 30s with acute or convalescent COVID-19.

The CDR3 sequence: CASSKQAFYEQYF. The CDR3 DNA reads as TGTGCCAGCAGTAAACAGGCCTTCTACGAGCAGTACTTC. This sequence joins TRBV6-5 and TRBJ2-7, with D maybe TRBD1 (5 bases). The germline V gene encodes CDR1 MNHEY and CDR2 SVGAGI. The germline V and J ends were trimmed by 5 bases and 3 bases, with 11 bases remaining between them. This CDR3 contains 13 residues.

The rearrangement links TRBV28 to TRBJ1-2; TRBD1 aligns across 7 bases. This CDR3 spans 14 amino acids. Germline CDR1 MDHEN, CDR2 SYDVKM. V lost 6 bases to trimming and J lost 7 bases; unmatched junction nucleotides: 11. The CDR3 sequence is CASSSRRGQRGYTF. DNA of the CDR3: TGTGCCAGCAGCTCACGGAGGGGACAGCGTGGCTACACCTTC.

This clone has a single count. The chain combines TRBV4-2 with TRBJ2-7, with a weak D call TRBD1 (7 bases). The CDR3 length is 14 residues. V lost 1 base to trimming and J lost 3 bases, with 10 bases between them. Per the germline V gene, CDR1 is LGHNA and CDR2 is YNFKEQ. In DNA form, the CDR3 reads TGTGCCAGCAGCCAAGGCGGGACAGTCTACGAGCAGTACTTC. Amino acid sequence: CASSQGGTVYEQYF.

In nucleotides, the CDR3 is TGCGCCAGCAGCCTCCGGGGATCTAGCACAGATACGCAGTATTTT. This sequence encodes CASSLRGSSTDTQYF. This chain connects TRBV5-1 to TRBJ2-3; D may be TRBD2 (5 bases). The V and J ends lost 4 bases and 0 bases respectively, with 12 bases between them. Germline CDR1 and CDR2: SGHRS and YFSETQ. There are 15 residues in the CDR3.

The gene calls are TRBV7-9 and TRBJ1-3; D is perhaps TRBD1 (6 bases). The CDR3 spans 18 residues. V was clipped by 5 bases and J by 0 bases, with 20 bases between them. Germline lookup yields CDR1 SEHNR and CDR2 FQNEAQ (reference sequence). The CDR3 nucleotides read TGTGCCAGCAGCACCTTCACGACAGGTTTGATCTCTGGAAACACCATATATTTT. Translated, it gives CASSTFTTGLISGNTIYF. The whole variable domain, filled in from reference TRBV7-9 and TRBJ1-3, reads DTGVSQNPRHKITKRGQNVTFRCDPISEHNRLYWYRQTLGQGPEFLTYFQNEAQLEKSRLLSDRFSAERPKGSFSTLEIQRTEQGDSAMYLCASSTFTTGLISGNTIYFGEGSWLTVV.

This chain uses TRBV7-6 with TRBJ2-1; 10 bases fit TRBD2. Trimming cost V 4 bases and J 6 bases; bases outside gene matches: 6. The germline CDR1 and CDR2 sequences are SGHVS and FNYEAQ. The CDR3 runs to 15 residues. The CDR3: CASSYVAGGGNEQFF. CDR3 coding DNA: TGTGCCAGCAGCTACGTAGCGGGGGGAGGCAATGAGCAGTTCTTC.

The chain is built from TRBV27 and TRBJ1-5; D perhaps matches TRBD1 (6 bases). CDR1 is MNHEY, CDR2 SMNVEV, per germline (reference sequence). This CDR3 comprises 13 residues. V was shortened by 6 bases and J by 7 bases, with 13 bases between the two germline ends. In DNA, the CDR3 is TGTGCCAGCAGCTTAGGGGGGGGACAGCCCCAGCATTTT. It specifies CASSLGGGQPQHF.

The chain combines TRBV27 with TRBJ2-7; D is uncertain. V lost 8 bases and J lost 1, with 6 bases in between. Germline V gene sequence: CDR1 MNHEY, CDR2 SMNVEV (reference sequence). CDR3 length: 11 amino acids. The CDR3 region has the DNA TGTGCCAGCGGTTCTTCCTACGAGCAGTACTTC. It codes for CASGSSYEQYF.

The rearrangement links TRBV2 to TRBJ2-7; D may be TRBD1 (6 bases). Trimming removed 6 bases at V and 6 bases at J, with 18 bases between. The germline V gene has CDR1 SNHLY and CDR2 FYNNEI. The length of the CDR3 is 14 residues. The CDR3 coding sequence is TGTGCCAGCAGAGAACTACAGGGTAGGGGCGAGCAGTACTTC. Translation: CASRELQGRGEQYF.

The chain uses TRBV28 and TRBJ1-3; D unresolved. With 4 bases removed from V and 0 bases from J, the gap between germline ends came to 13 bases. The germline CDR1 and CDR2 sequences are MDHEN and SYDVKM. This CDR3 is 16 amino acids long. CDR3 region: CASSYLGRDSGNTIYF. In DNA form, the CDR3 reads TGTGCCAGCAGTTACCTAGGACGGGACTCTGGAAACACCATATATTTT.

The gene calls are TRBV24-1 and TRBJ2-3; 7 positions match TRBD1. J was trimmed by 2 bases and V by 10 bases; bases with no gene match: 8. This CDR3 has 14 residues. Germline CDR1 KGHDR, CDR2 SFDVKD. The CDR3 nucleotides are TGTGCCACTCGGGACAGCGGTCCCACAGATACGCAGTATTTT. Translated, it gives CATRDSGPTDTQYF.

The rearrangement links TRBV2 to TRBJ1-2; D is possibly TRBD1 (6 bases). This CDR3 contains 14 residues. V dropped 7 bases and J dropped 1 base, with 13 bases sitting between them. CDR1 and CDR2 from the germline V gene are SNHLY and FYNNEI. CDR3: CASNPWGRNYGYTF. The CDR3 DNA is TGTGCCAGCAACCCCTGGGGGCGTAACTATGGCTACACCTTC. The full variable domain, with the rest looked up from reference TRBV2 and TRBJ1-2, is EPEVTQTPSHQVTQMGQEVILRCVPISNHLYFYWYRQILGQKVEFLVSFYNNEISEKSEIFDDQFSVERPDGSNFTLKIRSTKLEDSAMYFCASNPWGRNYGYTFGSGTRLTVV.

As for this clone: A junction end diverges from the germline sequence, so it may reflect a read error. The identical CDR3 is also encoded by other nucleotide sequences in the sample. The V call is TRBV5-1, the J call TRBJ2-7; TRBD2 matches at 7 bases. Germline V gene lookup returns CDR1 SGHRS and CDR2 YFSETQ. CDR3 length: 14 residues. The CDR3 DNA follows: TGCGCCAGCAGCTTCTCGGGGGGTTCCTACGAGCAGTACTTT. This translates into CASSFSGGSYEQYF.

The rearrangement joins TRBV19 to TRBJ2-1, with D possibly being TRBD1 (5 bases). The CDR3 is 16 amino acids. In germline, CDR1 is LNHDA, CDR2 SQIVND (reference sequence). The V end lost 0 bases, the J end lost 8 bases, and 17 bases lay between the germline ends. Here the CDR3 DNA reads TGTGCCAGTAGTATAGATCCGAAGACAGCAGGCCATGAGCAGTTCTTC. This translates into CASSIDPKTAGHEQFF.

The chain links TRBV14 to TRBJ1-6; D not certain. V lost 3 bases and J 10 bases, leaving 10 bases between the germline ends. The CDR3 is made up of 13 amino acids. Germline values: CDR1 SGHDN, CDR2 FVKESK. CDR3 amino acids: CASSQVSRSPLHF. The CDR3 nucleotides are TGTGCCAGCAGCCAGGTTTCTCGGTCACCCCTCCACTTT.

This clone was counted once. V usage is TRBV9 and J usage is TRBJ2-1; maybe TRBD2 (6 bases). This CDR3 is 16 amino acids long. Between the trimmed V and J ends, which lost 0 bases and 2 bases, there was a span of 12 bases. The V gene's germline CDR1 is SGDLS and CDR2 YYNGEE. The CDR3, as DNA: TGTGCCAGCAGCGTAGGCGGGGAATCCCCCTACAATGAGCAGTTCTTC. Its protein product is CASSVGGESPYNEQFF.

The CDR3 DNA follows: TGTGCCAGCAGCTTAGGGAGGACGTTTGAGCAGTTCTTC. Amino acids: CASSLGRTFEQFF. The chain combines TRBV7-2 with TRBJ2-1; possibly TRBD2 for D (5 bases). V gave up 1 base and J gave up 9 bases, with 10 bases separating them. Germline lookup yields CDR1 SGHTA and CDR2 FQGNSA. The CDR3 contains 13 residues.

V usage is TRBV12-2 and J usage is TRBJ1-1; the table's D call, TRBD1, has no DNA check behind it. TRBV12-2 constitutes a pseudogene. CDR3 length: 18 amino acids. CDR3 DNA sequence: TGTGCAAGTCGCTTATCCACCGGGGCAGGGGGTTTGAACACTGAAGCTTTCTTT. Its translation is CASRLSTGAGGLNTEAFF.

This clone was observed a handful of times. The chain joins TRBV11-3 to TRBJ1-1; no definite D call. V lost 1 base, J lost 7 bases, and 13 bases lay in between. The CDR3 extends over 14 amino acids. Looked up from germline, CDR1 is SGHNT and CDR2 is YENEEA. Written as DNA, the CDR3 is TGTGCCAGCAGCTTAGGGGTTGACGGACTTGAAGCTTTCTTT. The encoded protein is CASSLGVDGLEAFF.

The chain is built from TRBV5-1 and TRBJ1-1; D is unresolved. V was shortened by 2 bases and J by 1 base, with 12 bases between the two germline ends. Germline assignment: CDR1 SGHRS and CDR2 YFSETQ. This CDR3 is built from 15 residues. This CDR3 reads CASSFDKAGNTEAFF. The CDR3 region has the DNA TGCGCCAGCAGCTTTGACAAAGCCGGGAACACTGAAGCTTTCTTT.

This chain links TRBV9 with TRBJ2-7, with TRBD1 identical over 8 bases. The germline V gene has CDR1 SGDLS and CDR2 YYNGEE. CDR3 length equals 14 residues. V was clipped by 1 base and J by 7 bases; unmatched bases: 7. CDR3 amino acids: CASSVSSGGREQYF. Here the CDR3 DNA reads TGTGCCAGCAGCGTATCATCAGGGGGCCGGGAGCAGTACTTC.

This clone is judged large. The CDR3 nucleotides read TGTGCCAGTAGTATAGGGGCCTCATACGAGCAGTACTTC. Translated: CASSIGASYEQYF. The rearrangement joins TRBV19 to TRBJ2-7, with no clear D. The germline V gene encodes CDR1 LNHDA and CDR2 SQIVND (reference sequence). V was shortened by 1 base and J by 4 bases, with 8 bases between the two germline ends. This CDR3 comprises 13 residues.

The rearrangement joins TRBV5-6 to TRBJ1-2; D is perhaps TRBD1 (5 bases). The CDR3 extends over 14 amino acids. CDR1 is SGHDT and CDR2 is YYEEEE in the germline V gene. Trimming left V 0 bases short and J 7 bases short, with 13 bases between. CDR3 region: CASSLDTGGVGYTF. CDR3 nucleotides: TGTGCCAGCAGCTTGGACACGGGAGGGGTTGGCTACACCTTC.